This T cell receptor (beta chain) was captured in a study of memory CD4+ T cells and cytomegalovirus serostatus. Trimming removed 4 bases from V and 4 bases from J, with 13 bases in between. CDR1 is LGHNA and CDR2 is YSLEER in the germline V gene. The CDR3 loop spans 14 amino acids. Clones were read by immunoSEQ multiplex PCR, and TCRdb kept only the in-frame ones, dropping some. The sample has about 61,000 clones; around three quarters are singletons. The sort gate was single viable CD3+CD4+CD8-CD45RO+ cells for memory CD4+ T cells. Total CD4+ T cells were enriched by CD4 positive selection. The receptor was isolated from an adult in good health and CMV-seronegative. Some clones in this sample may be carry-over from other donors' samples. This chain links TRBV4-3 with TRBJ1-2; tentative D call: TRBD1 (5 bases). The material sequenced was memory CD4+ T cells from blood. CDR3 sequence (DNA): TGCGCCAGCAGCCGGGGTGAGGGGAGCTATGGCTACACCTTC. Translation gives CASSRGEGSYGYTF.